These 32 T cell receptor beta chains share one sample of origin, sequenced in a study of long-term antiretroviral therapy in people with HIV. This was the immunoSEQ v3.0 assay at survey level. Repertoires were generated with immunoSEQ multiplex PCR, while TCRdb's copy carries only in-frame clones and drops some. The sample yields about 43,000 clones, around nine tenths seen once. The specimen comprised unsorted PBMCs, sampled 0.1 years before starting antiretroviral therapy. The receptors stem from a woman between 45 and 65 years old with HIV.

The V gene is TRBV2, the J gene TRBJ1-5; D is undetermined. Germline CDR1 is SNHLY and CDR2 is FYNNEI. The CDR3 consists of 13 residues. V shed 7 bases and J shed 0 bases, with 7 bases lying between them. This chain's CDR3 is CASNENSNQPQHF. CDR3 in DNA: TGTGCCAGCAACGAAAATAGCAATCAGCCCCAGCATTTT.

This rearrangement joins TRBV6-6 to TRBJ2-6; TRBD2 is a possible D gene (6 bases). The CDR3 is 15 residues long. V shed 5 bases and J shed 2 bases, with 10 bases lying between them. CDR1 MNHNY and CDR2 SVGAGI come from the germline V gene (reference sequence). CDR3 region: CASSNGGAGANVLTF. DNA for the CDR3: TGTGCCAGCAGTAACGGGGGTGCTGGGGCCAACGTCCTGACTTTC.

The genes are TRBV6-1 and TRBJ1-1; the D is unclear. The CDR3 contains 15 residues. Germline assignment: CDR1 MNHNS and CDR2 SASEGT. V lost 2 bases, J lost 0 bases, and 10 bases lay in between. The CDR3: CASSENWGLNTEAFF. The CDR3 DNA sequence: TGTGCCAGCAGTGAAAATTGGGGTTTGAACACTGAAGCTTTCTTT.

The J gene is TRBJ1-3, the V gene TRBV5-1; D may be TRBD1 (5 bases). This CDR3 contains 15 residues. CDR1 SGHRS and CDR2 YFSETQ come from the germline V gene. Trimming left V 4 bases short and J 0 bases short, with 11 bases between. The CDR3 region has the DNA TGCGCCAGCAGCCATAGTACAGGCTCTGGAAACACCATATATTTT. This encodes CASSHSTGSGNTIYF.

The chain recombines TRBV2 with TRBJ2-1; no clear D gene. V gave up 3 bases and J gave up 8 bases, with 8 bases separating them. This CDR3 region has 12 residues. Germline CDR1 SNHLY, CDR2 FYNNEI. CDR3 residues: CASSEQLDEQFF. DNA for the CDR3: TGTGCCAGCAGTGAGCAACTGGATGAGCAGTTCTTC.

This clone was detected a few times. The chain couples TRBV5-4 to TRBJ1-2, with 7 nucleotides matching TRBD1. The CDR3 has 18 residues. The germline V gene has CDR1 SGHNT and CDR2 YYREEE (reference sequence). V lost 0 bases, J lost 1 base, and 12 bases stayed unmatched. CDR3 bases: TGTGCCAGCAGCTTGGAAGACAGGGCTTGGTCCGATAACTATGGCTACACCTTC. Protein: CASSLEDRAWSDNYGYTF.

This clone is a singleton in its sample. The chain has TRBV18 and TRBJ2-7; no reliable D call. The CDR3 has 14 amino acids. V lost 6 bases and J 5 bases, leaving 17 bases between the germline ends. CDR1 KGHSH and CDR2 LQKENI come from the germline V gene. The CDR3 here is CASSPDGAVDEQYF. In DNA form, the CDR3 reads TGTGCCAGCTCGCCGGACGGCGCTGTCGACGAGCAGTACTTC.

The chain carries TRBV5-6 and TRBJ2-5; 12 bases match TRBD1. Per the germline V gene, CDR1 is SGHDT and CDR2 is YYEEEE. V shed 3 bases, J shed 5 bases, and the junction held 11 bases outside the gene matches. The length of the CDR3 is 17 residues. CDR3 protein: CASSSGTGGAKGETQYF. CDR3 nucleotide sequence: TGTGCCAGCAGCTCCGGGACAGGGGGCGCGAAGGGGGAGACCCAGTACTTC.

The V gene is TRBV21-1, the J gene TRBJ1-1; the table names TRBD1, a call not compared with the DNA. TRBV21-1 represents a pseudogene. The CDR3 covers 16 residues. The CDR3 reads CASTDSCFPTNTEAFF. The CDR3 DNA reads TGTGCCAGCACGGACAGTTGCTTTCCCACGAACACTGAAGCTTTCTTT.

This rearrangement joins TRBV30 to TRBJ2-1, with 8 positions matching TRBD2. V shed 0 bases and J 2 bases; nucleotides not matched to a gene: 12. CDR3 length: 18 residues. Germline-derived CDR1 and CDR2 are GTSNPN and SVGIG (reference sequence). CDR3 DNA sequence: TGTGCCTGGAGTGTACTGGGAAGCGGGGGCCGTACCTACAATGAGCAGTTCTTC. It is translated as CAWSVLGSGGRTYNEQFF. Looking up the rest from reference TRBV30 and TRBJ2-1 gives the full variable domain: SQTIHQWPATLVQPVGSPLSLECTVEGTSNPNLYWYRQAAGRGLQLLFYSVGIGQISSEVPQNLSASRPQDRQFILSSKKLLLSDSGFYLCAWSVLGSGGRTYNEQFFGPGTRLTVL.

The chain employs TRBV4-3 and TRBJ2-2; 7 positions match TRBD1. The CDR3 length is 16 residues. Losses at the gene ends were 4 bases for V and 5 bases for J; bases not matched to a gene: 10. Germline V gives CDR1 LGHNA, CDR2 YSLEER. CDR3: CASSLQDRFKTGELFF. DNA of the CDR3: TGCGCCAGCAGCCTCCAGGACAGGTTCAAAACCGGGGAGCTGTTTTTT.

The V gene is TRBV11-3, the J gene TRBJ2-2, with 8 bases fitting TRBD2. CDR1 and CDR2 from the germline V gene are SGHNT and YENEEA. CDR3 size: 15 residues. The V and J ends lost 1 base and 6 bases, in that order; junction bases with no gene match: 4. This CDR3 is CASSLATGGAGELFF. In DNA, the CDR3 is TGTGCCAGCAGCTTAGCCACGGGGGGGGCCGGGGAGCTGTTTTTT.

This clone turned up a few times. This rearrangement joins TRBV29-1 to TRBJ1-1; no clear D gene. The V and J ends lost 4 bases and 1 base respectively, with 4 bases between them. CDR1 is SQVTM and CDR2 is ANQGSEA in the germline V gene. The CDR3 runs 11 residues. The CDR3 DNA reads TGCAGCGTTGTAGGGAACACTGAAGCTTTCTTT. It is translated as CSVVGNTEAFF.

The chain has TRBV6-1 and TRBJ1-5; D uncertain. CDR3 length equals 16 residues. CDR1 is MNHNS and CDR2 is SASEGT in the germline V gene. The V and J ends lost 4 bases and 3 bases respectively, with 16 bases between them. The CDR3 bases are TGTGCCAGCAGTGGGTCTGGACGGCCTGTCAATCAGCCCCAGCATTTT. This encodes CASSGSGRPVNQPQHF.

The chain has TRBV5-1 and TRBJ2-7; D might be TRBD1 (6 bases). The CDR3 runs to 17 residues. The germline V gene has CDR1 SGHRS and CDR2 YFSETQ. The V end was cut by 4 bases, the J end by 2 bases, with 22 bases between. CDR3 coding DNA: TGCGCCAGCAGCCACCCCACAGGGCTCGAGGGCCCCTACGAGCAGTACTTC. It yields the protein CASSHPTGLEGPYEQYF.

This chain joins TRBV7-2 and TRBJ1-2; perhaps TRBD1 as D (5 bases). The V gene lost 1 base and the J gene lost 2 bases, with 14 bases spanning the gap. This CDR3 has 16 residues. CDR1 SGHTA and CDR2 FQGNSA come from the germline V gene. CDR3 nucleotide sequence: TGTGCCAGCAGCTTAGTCCCAGTGGGGGGGAACTATGGCTACACCTTC. It translates to CASSLVPVGGNYGYTF. Full variable domain (rest looked up from reference TRBV7-2 and TRBJ1-2): GAGVSQSPSNKVTEKGKDVELRCDPISGHTALYWYRQSLGQGLEFLIYFQGNSAPDKSGLPSDRFSAERTGGSVSTLTIQRTQQEDSAVYLCASSLVPVGGNYGYTFGSGTRLTVV.

V is TRBV5-4 and J is TRBJ1-1, with D possibly being TRBD1 (5 bases). Trimming removed 4 bases at V and 0 bases at J, with 13 bases between. Germline CDR1 reads SGHNT; CDR2 reads YYREEE (reference sequence). This CDR3 spans 15 amino acids. CDR3 amino acids: CASSVQGLMNTEAFF. DNA of the CDR3: TGTGCCAGCAGCGTCCAGGGACTCATGAACACTGAAGCTTTCTTT.

The V and J genes are TRBV6-1 and TRBJ2-2; D possibly corresponds to TRBD1 (6 bases). Germline V gene lookup returns CDR1 MNHNS and CDR2 SASEGT. The length of the CDR3 is 14 residues. V was shortened by 7 bases and J by 4 bases, with 13 bases between the two germline ends. CDR3 nucleotides: TGTGCCAGCACCGAGGGGGATATCACCGGGGAGCTGTTTTTT. This encodes CASTEGDITGELFF.

The genes are TRBV18 and TRBJ2-1; D is perhaps TRBD2 (5 bases). The CDR3 totals 13 residues. Trimming cost V 7 bases and J 2 bases, with 9 bases left between them. CDR1 and CDR2 from the germline V gene are KGHSH and LQKENI. The CDR3 sequence is CASLGGPYNEQFF. CDR3 nucleotide sequence: TGTGCCAGCTTAGGAGGACCCTACAATGAGCAGTTCTTC.

In its sample, this clone was seen a few times. The chain uses TRBV19 and TRBJ2-1; TRBD2 matches at 9 bases. Germline V CDR1 and CDR2: LNHDA, SQIVND (reference sequence). V dropped 4 bases and J dropped 4; count of bases not matched to a gene: 5. The CDR3 has 15 residues. DNA of the CDR3: TGTGCCAGTAGTAAGGCGGGGGGGCCGTACAATGAGCAGTTCTTC. Translated, it gives CASSKAGGPYNEQFF.

J is TRBJ2-1 and V is TRBV6-6; TRBD2 matches 8 bases. Germline values: CDR1 MNHNY, CDR2 SVGAGI (reference sequence). The CDR3 covers 14 residues. J lost 2 bases, V lost 7 bases, and 4 bases had no gene match. CDR3 in amino acids: CASTIAGTYNEQFF. CDR3 nucleotide sequence: TGTGCCAGCACAATAGCGGGGACCTACAATGAGCAGTTCTTC.

V gene TRBV9 combines with J gene TRBJ1-1; a weak D match, TRBD1 (6 bases). Germline CDR1 and CDR2: SGDLS and YYNGEE. V lost 0 bases to trimming and J lost 4 bases, with 13 bases between them. CDR3 size: 15 residues. CDR3 region: CASSVVGGRTTEAFF. The CDR3 DNA reads TGTGCCAGCAGCGTAGTTGGGGGGCGGACCACTGAAGCTTTCTTT.

The J gene is TRBJ1-1, the V gene TRBV4-2, with D tentatively TRBD1 (5 bases). Germline CDR1 is LGHNA and CDR2 is YNFKEQ. Trimming removed 4 bases at V and 4 bases at J, with 13 bases between. The CDR3 is 14 residues long. This chain's CDR3 is CASSRRGSGTEAFF. The CDR3, as DNA: TGTGCCAGCAGCCGAAGGGGATCGGGCACTGAAGCTTTCTTT.

This chain joins TRBV30 and TRBJ2-2, with 9 bases matching TRBD1. This CDR3 contains 18 residues. V lost 1 base, J lost 7 bases, and 16 bases stayed unmatched. Per the germline V gene, CDR1 is GTSNPN and CDR2 is SVGIG (reference sequence). CDR3 region: CAWSALTGQGRGNGELFF. The CDR3 DNA reads as TGTGCCTGGAGTGCCTTAACCGGACAGGGGCGCGGGAACGGGGAGCTGTTTTTT.

The V call is TRBV6-6, the J call TRBJ2-7; the D gene is possibly TRBD1 (5 bases). Germline V CDR1 and CDR2: MNHNY, SVGAGI (reference sequence). The CDR3 runs 13 residues. With 2 bases removed from V and 2 bases from J, the gap between germline ends came to 7 bases. The CDR3 DNA sequence: TGTGCCAGCAGTTACCTGGACACCTACGAGCAGTACTTC. Encoded protein: CASSYLDTYEQYF.

The gene calls are TRBV6-5 and TRBJ2-7, with D possibly being TRBD2 (5 bases). Between the trimmed V and J ends, which lost 2 bases and 1 base, there was a span of 12 bases. The length of the CDR3 is 15 residues. The germline V gene encodes CDR1 MNHEY and CDR2 SVGAGI. In DNA form, the CDR3 reads TGTGCCAGCAGTTACGGTGGTACGGGGTCCTACGAGCAGTACTTC. This translates into CASSYGGTGSYEQYF.

The genes are TRBV19 and TRBJ2-4; TRBD1 might be the D (6 bases). CDR3 length: 14 residues. Trimming pared 7 bases from V and 2 bases from J, leaving 12 bases between. Germline CDR1 LNHDA, CDR2 SQIVND (reference sequence). The CDR3 reads CASKGRGSKNIQYF. CDR3 DNA sequence: TGTGCCAGTAAGGGCAGGGGATCCAAAAACATTCAGTACTTC. Drawing the rest from reference TRBV19 and TRBJ2-4, the complete variable domain is DGGITQSPKYLFRKEGQNVTLSCEQNLNHDAMYWYRQDPGQGLRLIYYSQIVNDFQKGDIAEGYSVSREKKESFPLTVTSAQKNPTAFYLCASKGRGSKNIQYFGAGTRLSVL.

The chain couples TRBV19 to TRBJ2-7, with D maybe TRBD1 (6 bases). The CDR3 is 13 amino acids. With 4 bases removed from V and 4 bases from J, the gap between germline ends came to 11 bases. Germline V CDR1 and CDR2: LNHDA, SQIVND (reference sequence). CDR3 DNA: TGTGCCAGTAGTACGGGACACAGGTACGAGCAGTACTTC. It specifies CASSTGHRYEQYF. Full variable domain (remainder filled in from reference TRBV19 and TRBJ2-7): DGGITQSPKYLFRKEGQNVTLSCEQNLNHDAMYWYRQDPGQGLRLIYYSQIVNDFQKGDIAEGYSVSREKKESFPLTVTSAQKNPTAFYLCASSTGHRYEQYFGPGTRLTVT.

This clone appeared a single time. The chain joins TRBV7-3 to TRBJ2-3, with D tentatively TRBD2 (5 bases). The V end lost 5 bases, the J end lost 4 bases, and 19 bases lay between the germline ends. CDR3 length equals 16 residues. Looked up from germline, CDR1 is SGHTA and CDR2 is FQGTGA. CDR3 in DNA: TGTGCCAGCAGCGCAATCCGGCGGGTTGGGGCAGATACGCAGTATTTT. Amino acid sequence: CASSAIRRVGADTQYF. Drawing the rest from reference TRBV7-3 and TRBJ2-3, the complete variable domain is GAGVSQTPSNKVTEKGKYVELRCDPISGHTALYWYRQSLGQGPEFLIYFQGTGAADDSGLPNDRFFAVRPEGSVSTLKIQRTERGDSAVYLCASSAIRRVGADTQYFGPGTRLTVL.

The chain has TRBV7-6 and TRBJ1-1; no clear D gene. Per the germline V gene, CDR1 is SGHVS and CDR2 is FNYEAQ. The germline V and J ends were trimmed by 2 bases and 2 bases, with 6 bases remaining between them. The CDR3 has 13 residues. CDR3 coding DNA: TGTGCCAGCAGCTTAAGGGATAACACTGAAGCTTTCTTT. Translated, it gives CASSLRDNTEAFF.

The chain recombines TRBV30 with TRBJ2-1; D is ambiguous. The germline V gene encodes CDR1 GTSNPN and CDR2 SVGIG (reference sequence). The CDR3 runs to 15 residues. V dropped 3 bases and J dropped 1 base, with 13 bases sitting between them. Written as DNA, the CDR3 is TGTGCCTGGAGGGAGAGCCAGCTTTCCTACAATGAGCAGTTCTTC. Translating it yields CAWRESQLSYNEQFF.

Here the CDR3 reads CAWSAMGQAWDGYTF. The DNA of the CDR3 is TGTGCCTGGAGTGCCATGGGACAGGCTTGGGATGGCTACACCTTC. The chain couples TRBV30 to TRBJ1-2; 8 nucleotides match TRBD1. The V gene end was trimmed by 1 base and the J gene end by 6 bases; junction bases not matched to a gene: 10. CDR3 length: 15 amino acids. Looked up from germline, CDR1 is GTSNPN and CDR2 is SVGIG (reference sequence).